Listed below are T cell receptor beta chains from one sample, sequenced in a study of HIV-infected patients and healthy controls. TCRdb re-called the 5' RACE reads with MiXCR, one entry per CDR3 protein. The sample lists about 5,000 distinct CDR3 sequences, about 8.2% occurring once. The sample consisted of blood, taken before antiretroviral therapy. The receptors come from an adult with HIV infection. The conserved cysteine and the conserved F or W are not part of the CDR3 here.

j_gene,v_gene,CDR3aa
TRBJ1-2,TRBV11-1,ASSSRQGNYGYT
TRBJ1-1,TRBV6-2/TRBV6-3,ASSGDVAEVTEAF
TRBJ1-1,TRBV3-1,ASSRLTGGGNTEAF
TRBJ2-1,TRBV7-8,ASSLGLGLPYNEQF
TRBJ1-1,TRBV4-1,ASGTGDTEAF
TRBJ2-4,TRBV6-6,ASSYQDPSAKNIQY
TRBJ2-5,TRBV12-3/TRBV12-4,ASSDRPTGETQY
TRBJ2-6,TRBV5-4,ASSFFQGGQGANVLT
TRBJ2-7,TRBV15,ATSREAAADEQY
TRBJ1-1,TRBV29-1,SVAGQINELNTEAF
TRBJ1-4,TRBV12-3/TRBV12-4,ASSPLRGHEKLF
TRBJ2-1,TRBV30,AWSVFRQGNNEQF
TRBJ2-6,TRBV7-9,ATLNVRGQGFANVLT
TRBJ1-5,TRBV19,ASSTQGGPQH
TRBJ2-1,TRBV15,ATSRDLGGGPVHGEQF
TRBJ2-1,TRBV6-6,ASSELADYNEQF
TRBJ2-5,TRBV20-1,SATGFDRSQETQY
TRBJ2-3,TRBV5-4,ASSPTLRARSTDTQY
TRBJ2-1,TRBV18,ASSPRVTMGPNEQF
TRBJ2-3,TRBV10-3,AISESDRAPDTQY
TRBJ2-2,TRBV20-1,SAPTRAGGGYTGELF
TRBJ2-1,TRBV19,ASSIGRALYNEQF
TRBJ1-6,TRBV20-1,SASSGVYSPLH
TRBJ1-5,TRBV20-1,SARGLGQPINQPQH
TRBJ1-4,TRBV7-6,ASSREETNEKLF
TRBJ2-2,TRBV9,ASSVAGYTGELF
TRBJ2-5,TRBV5-1,ASSLGGQYQETQY
TRBJ2-1,TRBV7-9,ASSLGLIGYNEQF
TRBJ2-3,TRBV10-3,AISDMGLTL
TRBJ2-5,TRBV3-1,ASSPEDGVETQY
TRBJ2-1,TRBV5-4,ASSLEGANNEQF
TRBJ2-1,TRBV3-1,ASSRRGGDDEQF